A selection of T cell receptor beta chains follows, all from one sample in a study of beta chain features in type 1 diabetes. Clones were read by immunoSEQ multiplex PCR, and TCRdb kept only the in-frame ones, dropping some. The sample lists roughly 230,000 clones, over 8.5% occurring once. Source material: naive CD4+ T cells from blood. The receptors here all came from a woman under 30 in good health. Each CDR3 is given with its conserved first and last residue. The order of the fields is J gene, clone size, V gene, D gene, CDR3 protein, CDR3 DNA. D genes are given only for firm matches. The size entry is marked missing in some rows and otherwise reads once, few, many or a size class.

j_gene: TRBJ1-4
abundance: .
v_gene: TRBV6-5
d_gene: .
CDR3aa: CASREIVATNEKLFF
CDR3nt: TGTGCCAGCAGAGAAATAGTTGCAACTAATGAAAAACTGTTTTTT

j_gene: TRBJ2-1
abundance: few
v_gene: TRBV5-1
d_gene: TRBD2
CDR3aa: CASSLDSGGLGVLEQFF
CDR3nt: TGCGCCAGCAGCTTAGATAGCGGGGGGCTCGGCGTTTTAGAGCAGTTCTTC

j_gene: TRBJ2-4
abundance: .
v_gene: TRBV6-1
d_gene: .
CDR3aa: CASRERVAKNIQYF
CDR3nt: TGTGCCAGCAGAGAGAGAGTAGCCAAAAACATTCAGTACTTC

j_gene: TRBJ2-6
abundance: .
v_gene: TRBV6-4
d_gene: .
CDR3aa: CASRTNAGANVLTF
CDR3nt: TGTGCCAGCAGGACAAATGCTGGGGCCAACGTCCTGACTTTC

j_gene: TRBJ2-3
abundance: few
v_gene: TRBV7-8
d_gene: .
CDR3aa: CASSLARRSSTDTQYF
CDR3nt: TGTGCCAGCAGCTTAGCGCGCCGGTCTAGCACAGATACGCAGTATTTT

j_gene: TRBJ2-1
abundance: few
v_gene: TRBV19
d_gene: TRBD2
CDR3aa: CASSMSLPGRDGSYNEQFF
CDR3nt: TGTGCCAGTAGTATGAGTCTCCCGGGGAGGGATGGCTCCTACAATGAGCAGTTCTTC

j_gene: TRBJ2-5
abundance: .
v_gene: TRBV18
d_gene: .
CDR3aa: CASSPLASPSQETQYF
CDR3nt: TGTGCCAGCTCACCATTAGCTTCTCCGAGCCAAGAGACCCAGTACTTC

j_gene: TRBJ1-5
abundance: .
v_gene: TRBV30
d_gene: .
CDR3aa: CAWSQGTVQPQHF
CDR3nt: TGTGCCTGGAGTCAGGGGACGGTTCAGCCCCAGCATTTT

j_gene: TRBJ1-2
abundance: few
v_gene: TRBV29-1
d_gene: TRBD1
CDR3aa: CSVRTGGGGYTF
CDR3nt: TGCAGCGTCAGGACAGGGGGCGGTGGCTACACCTTC

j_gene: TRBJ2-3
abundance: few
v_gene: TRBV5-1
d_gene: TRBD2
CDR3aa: CASSLGLAGRSTDTQYF
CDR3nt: TGCGCCAGCAGCTTGGGGCTAGCGGGACGAAGCACAGATACGCAGTATTTT

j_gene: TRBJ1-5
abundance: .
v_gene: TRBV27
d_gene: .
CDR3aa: CASADPTGQPQHF
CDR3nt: TGTGCCAGCGCAGACCCGACGGGTCAGCCCCAGCATTTT

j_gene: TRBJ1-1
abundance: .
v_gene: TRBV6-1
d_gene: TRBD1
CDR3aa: CASTGQPMNTEAFF
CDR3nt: TGTGCCAGCACGGGACAGCCGATGAACACTGAAGCTTTCTTT

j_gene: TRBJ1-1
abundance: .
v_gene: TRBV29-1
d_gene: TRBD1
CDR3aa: CSVAGQDTEAFF
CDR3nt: TGCAGCGTAGCCGGACAGGACACTGAAGCTTTCTTT

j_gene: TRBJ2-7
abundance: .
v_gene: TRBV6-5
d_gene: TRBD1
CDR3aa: CASSPIDRGGEQYF
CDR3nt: TGTGCCAGCAGTCCTATCGACAGGGGAGGCGAGCAGTACTTC

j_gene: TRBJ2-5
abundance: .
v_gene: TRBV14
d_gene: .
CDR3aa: CASSQDFKARETQYF
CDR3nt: TGTGCCAGCAGCCAAGATTTTAAAGCGAGGGAGACCCAGTACTTC

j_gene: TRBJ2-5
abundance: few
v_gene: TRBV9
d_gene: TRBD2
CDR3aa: CASSVGLAEETQYF
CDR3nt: TGTGCCAGCAGCGTAGGGCTAGCGGAAGAGACCCAGTACTTC

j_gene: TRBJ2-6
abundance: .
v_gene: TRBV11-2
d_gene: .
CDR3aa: CASSWERTGANVLTF
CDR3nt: TGTGCCAGCAGCTGGGAGAGAACTGGGGCCAACGTCCTGACTTTC

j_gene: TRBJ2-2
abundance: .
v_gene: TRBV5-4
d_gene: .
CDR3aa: CASSGGLPNTGELFF
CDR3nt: TGTGCCAGCAGCGGTGGACTCCCGAACACCGGGGAGCTGTTTTTT

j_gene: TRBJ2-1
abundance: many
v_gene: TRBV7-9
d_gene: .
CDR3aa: CASSFASLYNEQFF
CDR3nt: TGTGCCAGCAGCTTTGCAAGCCTCTACAATGAGCAGTTCTTC

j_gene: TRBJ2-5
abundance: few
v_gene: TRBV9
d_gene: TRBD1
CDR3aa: CASSPGTGGAWETQYF
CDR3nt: TGTGCCAGCAGCCCGGGGACAGGGGGCGCCTGGGAGACCCAGTACTTC

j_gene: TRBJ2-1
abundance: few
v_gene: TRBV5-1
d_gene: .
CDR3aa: CASSDILGNEQFF
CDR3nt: TGCGCCAGCAGCGACATTTTAGGCAATGAGCAGTTCTTC

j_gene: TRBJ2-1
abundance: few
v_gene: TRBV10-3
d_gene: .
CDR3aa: CAISEREPYNEQFF
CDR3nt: TGTGCCATCAGTGAGCGGGAGCCTTACAATGAGCAGTTCTTC

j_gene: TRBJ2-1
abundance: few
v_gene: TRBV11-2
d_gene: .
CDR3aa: CASSLDLRGSDEQFF
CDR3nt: TGTGCCAGCAGCTTAGATCTTCGGGGATCGGATGAGCAGTTCTTC

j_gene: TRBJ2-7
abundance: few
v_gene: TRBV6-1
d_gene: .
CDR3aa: CASSVRGSGFYEQYF
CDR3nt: TGTGCCAGCAGTGTCCGGGGGAGCGGGTTCTACGAGCAGTACTTC

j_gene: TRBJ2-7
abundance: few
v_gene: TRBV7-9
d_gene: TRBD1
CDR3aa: CASSGTGTASYEQYF
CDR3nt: TGTGCCAGCAGCGGAACCGGGACAGCATCCTACGAGCAGTACTTC

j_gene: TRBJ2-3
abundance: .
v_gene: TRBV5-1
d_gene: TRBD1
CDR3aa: CASSFPGQPDTQYF
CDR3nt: TGCGCCAGCAGCTTTCCGGGACAGCCCGATACGCAGTATTTT